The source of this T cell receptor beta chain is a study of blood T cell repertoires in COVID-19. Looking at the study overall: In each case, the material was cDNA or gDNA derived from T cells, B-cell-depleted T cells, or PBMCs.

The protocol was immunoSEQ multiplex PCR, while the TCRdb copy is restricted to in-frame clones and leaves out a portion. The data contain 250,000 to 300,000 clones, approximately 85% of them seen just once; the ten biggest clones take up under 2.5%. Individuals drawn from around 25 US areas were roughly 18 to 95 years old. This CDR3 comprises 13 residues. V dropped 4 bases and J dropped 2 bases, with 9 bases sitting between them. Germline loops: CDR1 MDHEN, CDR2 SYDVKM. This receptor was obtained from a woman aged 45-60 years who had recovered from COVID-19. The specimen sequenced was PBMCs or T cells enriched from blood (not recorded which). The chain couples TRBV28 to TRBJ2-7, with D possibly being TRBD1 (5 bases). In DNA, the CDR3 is TGTGCCAGCAGTTCAGGGATCGCCTACGAGCAGTACTTC. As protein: CASSSGIAYEQYF.